This T cell receptor (beta chain) emerged from a study of T cells in Graves' hyperthyroidism and ophthalmopathy (dated by TCRdb to the late 2010s). Some background on the complete study: Peripheral blood was sampled at the time of initial diagnosis, prior to any treatment. The paper describes TCR Vbeta CDR3 sequencing of around 140 peripheral blood samples, made up of around 41 ophthalmopathy patients, over 70 hyperthyroidism patients and roughly 17 progressor patients. Whether ophthalmopathy could be predicted prospectively was tested in an independent validation cohort made up of roughly 19 hyperthyroidism patients plus 17 patients who later progressed to ophthalmopathy. The approximately 100 discovery patients were randomly split 7:3 into training and test sets. A discovery cohort of about a hundred patients, about 40 with Graves' ophthalmopathy and roughly 59 with stable Graves' hyperthyroidism, was used to find distinguishing TCR V-J signatures. Once sampling was done, hyperthyroidism patients were given methimazole at a starting dose of 30 mg daily, whereas ophthalmopathy patients were given high-dose intravenous methylprednisolone. The study also compared thyroid tissue and blood T-cell repertoires from several Graves' hyperthyroidism patients. What the research found in general, with its limitations: Most expanded thyroid clonotypes (frequency above 0.001) were also found in blood, which suggests that blood repertoires may mirror thyroid immune responses. In validation, the model predicted progression to ophthalmopathy with 65% to 71% sensitivity and approximately 72% specificity, a median of about 6 months before onset. A 13 V-J signature model separated ophthalmopathy from stable hyperthyroidism, with roughly 88% sensitivity and approximately 81% specificity in cross-validation and 80%/75% in testing. No statistical method was used to set the sample size in advance, and investigators knew the group allocation.

Trimming accounts for 6 bases at V and 6 bases at J, while the number of junction bases matched to no gene is 7. The CDR3 holds 15 amino acids from the cysteine to the phenylalanine. Only the CDR3 DNA is retained, 45 bases long and in frame from the first base. The germline V gene (reference sequence) sets CDR1 to SEHNR and CDR2 to FQNEAQ. About this clonotype: Its recognized antigen is unknown. No much larger clonotype is one base removed from it; base qualities were not supplied.

The TCR beta CDR3 regions were amplified from RNA transcripts. The TCR CDR3 was subjected to a first round of RT-PCR using the HTBI primer set and the Qiagen OneStep RT-PCR kit. Libraries were constructed in a second round of multiplex PCR, after which size selection and purification were performed. Sequencing of the libraries was done on an Illumina HiSeq2000 using paired-end 100 bp reads. In the original analysis: SOAPnuke was used to process the raw data, removing reads that contained adapters or uncalled bases, had a mean Phred below 15, or lacked an exact match to the constant primer or identifier. High-quality paired reads were merged with COPE v1.2.5, and unique nucleotide sequences were defined as clonotypes. MiTCR v1.1 was used to align clonotypes to the IMGT TRBV, TRBD and TRBJ reference segments. The analysis was restricted to V-J combinations with a frequency above 0.0001, which together covered over 99% of the repertoires. A TCS score was defined as the ratio of F50 (clonal expansion) to E x V (chaos), with BLOSUM62-based TCRdist applied between CDR3 peptides within each V-J. Welch's t-statistics and random forest reduced roughly 500 V-J features to 10 to 15, which were used in a naive Bayes classifier (R e1071). TCRdb itself trimmed the public reads at Q25 with fastp, ran MiXCR and retained productive beta chains. Duplicate CDR3 protein sequences are folded into a single record with the most common DNA and genes. The V and J calls come from TCRdb's annotation, not from the publication. This sample has around 350,000 distinct CDR3 sequences in its table, and around 15% of those were observed once. The ten most abundant clones make up around 20% of the sample.

Ophthalmopathy patients had moderately to severely active disease, Clinical Activity Score of at least 3, NOSPECS grade of at least 4, and duration under 3 months. The study excluded patients with uncontrolled infections, other autoimmune diseases, pregnancy or lactation. Clinical symptoms, serum thyroxine and TRAb, thyroid ultrasound, and orbital computed tomography formed the basis for the diagnoses. Ficoll-Paque density gradient centrifugation was used to isolate PBMCs from about 10 ml of fresh peripheral blood. Trizol reagent was used to extract total RNA, and RNA quality was then checked on an Agilent 2100 Bioanalyzer.

Sequencing was performed on blood. The sequence derives from a woman aged 55-69 years with Graves' ophthalmopathy. The receptor chain draws on TRBV7-9 and TRBJ2-7; 14 of the junction bases match TRBD2. CDR3 protein: CASRTGTSGSLEQYF. The DNA sequence reads TGTGCCAGCAGAACCGGGACTAGCGGGAGTCTCGAGCAGTACTTC. Here the CDR3 is joined to the reference TRBV7-9 and TRBJ2-7 genes, and the full variable domain is: DTGVSQNPRHKITKRGQNVTFRCDPISEHNRLYWYRQTLGQGPEFLTYFQNEAQLEKSRLLSDRFSAERPKGSFSTLEIQRTEQGDSAMYLCASRTGTSGSLEQYFGPGTRLTVT.